This T cell receptor (beta chain) was identified during a study of blood T cell repertoires in COVID-19. Overall study: Donors in the United States, Italy and Spain gave samples during acute or convalescent COVID-19. T cells, B-cell-depleted T cells, or PBMCs provided the cDNA or gDNA that served as material.

Patients at the Seattle site were enrolled during active infection and followed longitudinally. Authors' methods: Reference gene primers were amplified, and this amplification served to estimate nucleated cell counts. Only in-frame clones appear in the TCRdb table, and some are missing; sequencing was by immunoSEQ multiplex PCR. The DNA gave D and trimming, while V, J and clone size come from that table. The sample carries over 150,000 clones, 65% to 90% recorded once. The CDR3 contains 13 residues. After removal of 8 bases from V and 5 bases from J, the junction contained 5 bases not matched to a gene. CDR1 MNHNY and CDR2 SVGAGI come from the germline V gene (reference sequence).

The sample was peripheral blood. This TCR came from a woman aged 55-75 years with COVID-19, enrolled during active disease. The chain recombines TRBV6-6 with TRBJ2-1; 8 positions match TRBD2. The CDR3, as DNA: TGTGCCAGCCATCGGGGGGGGGACAATGAGCAGTTCTTC. Amino acid sequence: CASHRGGDNEQFF.